This TCR beta chain is from a study of T cells in Graves' hyperthyroidism and ophthalmopathy. This clonotype was recorded many times. Its antigen is as yet unknown. Those with hyperthyroidism were 18 to 65 years old, newly diagnosed, and ill for under 2 months. Exclusions: uncontrolled infection, other autoimmune disease, pregnancy, lactation. Fresh peripheral blood, around 11 ml of it, supplied the PBMCs. Amplified TCR beta CDR3 regions derived from RNA transcripts. The TCR CDR3 first-round RT-PCR relied on the HTBI primer set. Using its own MiXCR run on the multiplex PCR reads, TCRdb lists one record per CDR3 protein. Here the sample spans about 300,000 distinct CDR3 sequences, roughly 15% being singletons. Study-level results: Most thyroid clonotypes that were expanded above 0.001 also turned up in blood.

Germline V lookup: CDR1 ENHRY, CDR2 SYGVKD. The CDR3 is 15 residues long. Trimming shortened V by 0 bases and J by 2 bases, and 8 bases separated the two germline ends. Sequenced sample: blood. The genes are TRBV10-3 and TRBJ1-5; D gene unclear. The TCR originated in a woman between 35 and 50 years old with Graves' hyperthyroidism. Written as DNA, the CDR3 is TGTGCCATCAGTGAGTCCTTCCGGGGCAATCAGCCCCAGCATTTT. Its translation: CAISESFRGNQPQHF.